Listed below are T cell receptor beta chains from one sample, sequenced in a study of CD8 T cells in ankylosing spondylitis. Each CDR3 protein gets one entry after TCRdb re-called the 5' RACE reads with MiXCR. Among some 130,000 distinct CDR3 sequences listed, approximately 7.4% were seen once. Material: blood, either unsorted or a sorted T cell fraction (not recorded which). Receptors originate from a female donor with ankylosing spondylitis or in good health (not recorded which). Each CDR3 is given with its conserved first and last residue. The D gene is left open where the match is weak. Some rows have no size entry. The others give once, few or many, or a class for an expanded clone.

d_call	clone_size	j_call	v_call	cdr3_aa	cdr3_nt
TRBD1	many	TRBJ2-7	TRBV7-6	CASSLEEPGQNYEQYF	TGTGCCAGCAGCTTAGAGGAACCGGGACAGAATTACGAGCAGTACTTC
-	many	TRBJ1-1	TRBV29-1	CSGRQLMNTEAFF	TGCAGCGGGCGACAGCTGATGAACACTGAAGCTTTCTTT
TRBD2	-	TRBJ2-3	TRBV6-5	CASSYRRLAGGLGTQYF	TGTGCCAGCAGTTACCGAAGACTAGCGGGGGGGCTCGGTACGCAGTATTTT
TRBD2	many	TRBJ2-1	TRBV20-1	CSATIGGVYNEQFF	TGCAGTGCTACTATCGGGGGGGTATACAATGAGCAGTTCTTC
-	many	TRBJ2-3	TRBV7-2	CASSPRTTYTDTQYF	TGTGCCAGCAGCCCCAGGACAACTTACACAGATACGCAGTATTTT
-	many	TRBJ1-2	TRBV29-1	CSVATVYGYTF	TGCAGCGTGGCGACAGTCTATGGCTACACCTTC
-	many	TRBJ1-2	TRBV5-1	CASSLALAEHYGYTF	TGCGCCAGCAGCTTGGCCCTAGCAGAGCACTATGGCTACACCTTC
-	few	TRBJ2-7	TRBV4-1	CASSPTRGRTRSYEQYF	TGCGCCAGCAGCCCGACCCGGGGGAGGACAAGGTCCTACGAGCAGTACTTC
-	many	TRBJ2-6	TRBV5-1	CASQSSGANVLTF	TGCGCCAGCCAGTCCTCTGGGGCCAACGTCCTGACTTTC
-	many	TRBJ2-2	TRBV7-2	CASSFSGAQNTGELFF	TGTGCCAGCAGCTTCTCAGGGGCGCAGAACACCGGGGAGCTGTTTTTT
-	many	TRBJ1-2	TRBV27	CASSLNRYYGYTF	TGTGCCAGCAGTTTAAACCGATACTATGGCTACACCTTC
-	many	TRBJ1-5	TRBV20-1	CSATDTPGLLMGSNQPQHF	TGCAGTGCTACCGACACACCGGGACTCCTTATGGGGAGCAATCAGCCCCAGCATTTT
-	-	TRBJ2-2	TRBV7-2	CASSFNSYSGELFF	TGTGCCAGCAGCTTTAACAGCTACTCGGGGGAGCTGTTTTTT
-	many	TRBJ2-3	TRBV7-9	CASIRGTDTQYF	TGTGCCAGCATTAGAGGGACAGATACGCAGTATTTT
-	many	TRBJ1-1	TRBV2	CATVDSNTEAFF	TGTGCTACCGTGGATTCGAACACTGAAGCTTTCTTT
TRBD1	many	TRBJ1-2	TRBV12-3/TRBV12-4	CASSAGQLANYGYTF	TGTGCCAGCAGTGCGGGACAGTTAGCTAACTATGGCTACACCTTC
-	many	TRBJ2-7	TRBV5-6	CASRLGVDEQYF	TGTGCCAGCAGACTTGGGGTAGACGAGCAGTACTTC
-	many	TRBJ1-4	TRBV4-3	CASSHALRANEKLFF	TGCGCCAGCAGCCATGCCCTGAGGGCTAATGAAAAACTGTTTTTT
TRBD1	many	TRBJ2-3	TRBV20-1	CSASDREVTDTQYF	TGCAGTGCTTCGGACAGGGAGGTCACAGATACGCAGTATTTT
-	many	TRBJ2-5	TRBV10-3	CAIGTEQETQYF	TGTGCCATCGGGACCGAACAAGAGACCCAGTACTTC
-	many	TRBJ2-7	TRBV5-1	CASSLYSLREQYF	TGCGCCAGCAGCTTATACTCCCTGCGGGAGCAGTACTTC
-	many	TRBJ2-3	TRBV4-3	CASSPSGRRITDTQYF	TGCGCCAGCAGCCCTTCGGGACGGAGAATCACAGATACGCAGTATTTT
-	many	TRBJ1-5	TRBV29-1	CSVEVDGAAQHF	TGCAGCGTTGAAGTAGACGGGGCAGCCCAGCATTTT
-	many	TRBJ1-1	TRBV20-1	CSALEEPNTEAFF	TGCAGTGCACTAGAGGAACCGAACACTGAAGCTTTCTTT
-	few	TRBJ1-2	TRBV27	CASSSPGTNYGYTF	TGTGCCAGCAGTTCCCCGGGAACAAACTATGGCTACACCTTC
TRBD2	many	TRBJ2-5	TRBV29-1	CSGRTSGGVGETQYF	TGCAGCGGAAGGACTAGCGGGGGGGTAGGAGAGACCCAGTACTTC
-	many	TRBJ2-7	TRBV12-3/TRBV12-4	CASSGSYEQYF	TGTGCCAGCTCTGGCTCCTACGAGCAGTACTTC
TRBD1	many	TRBJ2-5	TRBV28	CASSRKGTGQETQYF	TGTGCCAGCAGTCGTAAGGGGACAGGCCAAGAGACCCAGTACTTC
-	few	TRBJ1-1	TRBV12-5	CASGLVVSSLTEAFF	TGTGCTAGTGGTTTGGTTGTTAGTAGTCTCACTGAAGCTTTCTTT
TRBD1	many	TRBJ1-6	TRBV20-1	CSLRDRGGAWNSPLHF	TGCAGTCTCCGGGACAGGGGTGGGGCTTGGAATTCACCCCTCCACTTT
-	many	TRBJ1-4	TRBV15	CATSRGGVEKLFF	TGTGCCACCAGCAGAGGCGGGGTGGAAAAACTGTTTTTT
-	many	TRBJ2-3	TRBV29-1	CSVRRGSTDTQYF	TGCAGCGTGAGACGGGGTAGCACAGATACGCAGTATTTT
-	many	TRBJ2-3	TRBV2	CASSDPRGGLSTDTQYF	TGTGCCAGCAGTGACCCTCGTGGAGGACTTTCGACAGATACGCAGTATTTT
-	-	TRBJ2-1	TRBV6-2/TRBV6-3	CASSPRPFEQFF	TGTGCCAGCAGCCCTCGACCCTTTGAGCAGTTCTTC
TRBD1	many	TRBJ2-1	TRBV18	CASSPQGANEQFF	TGTGCCAGCTCACCCCAGGGGGCTAATGAGCAGTTCTTC
-	few	TRBJ1-1	TRBV10-3	CAISPSGGTEAFF	TGTGCCATCAGTCCCAGCGGGGGTACTGAAGCTTTCTTT
-	many	TRBJ1-2	TRBV4-3	CASSQSGRRYGYTF	TGCGCCAGCAGCCAATCCGGGAGGCGGTATGGCTACACCTTC
TRBD2	many	TRBJ2-7	TRBV12-3/TRBV12-4	CASRGGEGKRYF	TGTGCCAGCCGAGGTGGGGAGGGAAAACGGTACTTC
-	many	TRBJ2-5	TRBV3-1	CASSHPPGSRVQETQYF	TGTGCCAGCAGCCATCCCCCAGGGAGCCGAGTTCAAGAGACCCAGTACTTC
-	many	TRBJ1-2	TRBV5-1	CASSSLTVSNYGYTF	TGCGCCAGCAGCTCATTGACAGTGTCTAACTATGGCTACACCTTC
-	many	TRBJ1-5	TRBV6-1	CASSDREHQPQHF	TGTGCCAGCAGTGACAGGGAACATCAGCCCCAGCATTTT
-	many	TRBJ2-1	TRBV6-2/TRBV6-3	CASSYRPQASPRGEQFF	TGTGCCAGCAGTTACAGGCCCCAGGCTAGCCCCCGAGGTGAGCAGTTCTTC
-	many	TRBJ1-1	TRBV11-2	CASSLVMGRQLGDTEAFF	TGTGCCAGCAGCTTAGTAATGGGACGCCAGTTAGGAGACACTGAAGCTTTCTTT
-	many	TRBJ2-2	TRBV9	CASSVVQNTGELFF	TGTGCCAGCAGCGTAGTTCAGAACACCGGGGAGCTGTTTTTT
-	many	TRBJ1-6	TRBV11-2	CASSLDRGSPLHF	TGTGCCAGCAGCTTAGACCGGGGTTCACCCCTCCACTTT
-	many	TRBJ1-1	TRBV5-1	CASRPTRTGNTEAFF	TGCGCCAGCAGACCCACCAGGACGGGGAACACTGAAGCTTTCTTT
TRBD2	-	TRBJ2-1	TRBV30	CAWSVLGGAYNEQFF	TGTGCCTGGAGTGTATTGGGGGGGGCCTACAATGAGCAGTTCTTC
-	many	TRBJ1-1	TRBV6-1	CASSTSGQSRTEAFF	TGTGCCAGCAGTACCTCCGGACAGTCGAGGACTGAAGCTTTCTTT